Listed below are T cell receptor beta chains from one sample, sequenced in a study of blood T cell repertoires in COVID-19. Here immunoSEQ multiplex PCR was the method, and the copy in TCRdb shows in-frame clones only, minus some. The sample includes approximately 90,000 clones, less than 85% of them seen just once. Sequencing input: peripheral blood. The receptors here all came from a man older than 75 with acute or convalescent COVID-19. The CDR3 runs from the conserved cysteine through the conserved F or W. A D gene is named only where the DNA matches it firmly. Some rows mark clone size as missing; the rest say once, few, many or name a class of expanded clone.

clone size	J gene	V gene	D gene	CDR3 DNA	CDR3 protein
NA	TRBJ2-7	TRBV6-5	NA	TGTGCCAGCAGTTTAGAAAGCGAGCAGTACTTC	CASSLESEQYF
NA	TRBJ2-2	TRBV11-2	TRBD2	TGTGCCAGCAGCTTCTGGCGCGGGACTAGCGGGAGCGGCCGGGAGCTGTTTTTT	CASSFWRGTSGSGRELFF
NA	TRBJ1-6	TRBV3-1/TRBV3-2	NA	TGTGCCAGCAGCCATTTGACAGGTGGGAATTCACCCCTCCACTTT	CASSHLTGGNSPLHF
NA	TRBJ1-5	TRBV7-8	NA	TGTGCCAGCAGCGTGACAGCCGGCAATCAGCCCCAGCATTTT	CASSVTAGNQPQHF
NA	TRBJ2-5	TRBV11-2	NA	TGTGCCAGCAGCTTAGGCAGGACTGGAGAGACCCAGTACTTC	CASSLGRTGETQYF
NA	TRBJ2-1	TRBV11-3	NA	TGTGCCAGCAGCCTTCTCGGGGAGCAGTTCTTC	CASSLLGEQFF
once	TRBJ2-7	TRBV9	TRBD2	TGTGCCAGCAGCGTAGGGCTAGCGGGAGTATACGAGCAGTACTTC	CASSVGLAGVYEQYF
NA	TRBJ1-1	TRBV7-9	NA	TGTGCCAGCAGCTTGAGAGCTGAAGCTTTCTTT	CASSLRAEAFF
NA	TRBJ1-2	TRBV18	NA	TGTGCCAGCTCACCACGGACAGAAAACTATGGCTACACCTTC	CASSPRTENYGYTF
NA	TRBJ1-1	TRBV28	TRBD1	TGTGCCAGCAGGGACAGGGGAGGGAATGAAGCTTTCTTT	CASRDRGGNEAFF
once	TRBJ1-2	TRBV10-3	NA	TGTGCCATCAGTGAGTACGCGGGGGTCGGCTACACCTTC	CAISEYAGVGYTF
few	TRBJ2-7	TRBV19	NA	TGTGCCAGTAGTATTGGGTCAGGATCATCCTACGAGCAGTACTTC	CASSIGSGSSYEQYF
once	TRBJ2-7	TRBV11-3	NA	TGTGCCAGCAGCTCTCACTTGTCCCCCCACGAGCAGTACTTC	CASSSHLSPHEQYF
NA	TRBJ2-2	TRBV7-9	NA	TGTGCCAGCAGCTTATTTCTAATAAACACCGGGGAGCTGTTTTTT	CASSLFLINTGELFF
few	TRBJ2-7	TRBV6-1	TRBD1	TGTGCCAGCAGTGAAGCTCGGGCAGGGGGACGCGAGCAGTACTTC	CASSEARAGGREQYF
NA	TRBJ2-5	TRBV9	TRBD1	TGTGCCAGCAGCGTCCGGGACAGGGGGCGATCCGAGACCCAGTACTTC	CASSVRDRGRSETQYF